This T cell receptor beta chain was captured in a study of T cell clonotyping in hematopoietic cell transplantation. This clone has only a few counts. Antigen specificity is unknown. The germline V gene has CDR1 GTSNPN and CDR2 SVGIG (reference sequence). The ends lost 3 bases at V and 5 bases at J; junction bases unmatched: 2. The CDR3 runs 13 residues. Clones were sequenced by immunoSEQ multiplex PCR, and TCRdb holds only the in-frame ones, with some missing. The table lists about 11,000 clones, just over 45% of them singletons. Study-level results: Recipient TCR diversity dropped after transplant; expanded clonotypes rose from day 30 to 180. CD4 and CD8 repertoire contributions could not be separated without sorting.

The rearrangement links TRBV30 to TRBJ1-1; 11 bases line up with TRBD1. The sample consisted of PBMCs, taken 30 days after allogeneic stem cell transplant. The TCR was taken from a male patient aged 45-60 years who had an allogeneic stem cell transplant from an unrelated donor, so the T cells may come from the graft donor. Some clones in this sample may be carry-over from other donors' samples. Written as DNA, the CDR3 is TGTGCCTGGAGCGGACAGGGGGCAACTGAAGCTTTCTTT. Translated: CAWSGQGATEAFF.